This TCR beta chain was identified in a study of T cell changes during pregnancy in multiple sclerosis. CDR3 size: 14 residues. V lost 4 bases to trimming and J lost 2 bases; unmatched junction nucleotides: 3. The germline gives CDR1 KGHSH, CDR2 LQKENI. Data came from immunoSEQ multiplex PCR; TCRdb stores just in-frame clones and leaves some out. Here the sample spans more than 90,000 clones, around 92% being singletons. The chain uses TRBV18 and TRBJ2-5, with 8 bases aligning to TRBD1. The clonotype was recovered from a female donor with multiple sclerosis, enrolled in a pregnancy study. The material was peripheral blood, obtained after pregnancy. CDR3 DNA sequence: TGTGCCAGCTCACTTACAGGGGGACAAGAGACCCAGTACTTC. Its translation is CASSLTGGQETQYF.